This T cell receptor beta chain was captured by sequencing in a study of T cells in Graves' hyperthyroidism and ophthalmopathy. General study results and limits: The model made its ophthalmopathy prediction, and onset followed a median about 6 months later. Researchers found most expanded thyroid clonotypes above 0.001 in blood as well.

Amplified TCR beta CDR3 regions came from RNA transcripts. When the TCR CDR3 underwent first-round RT-PCR, the HTBI primer set was used. From the multiplex PCR reads, TCRdb called clonotypes with MiXCR, one entry per CDR3 protein. Of about 540,000 distinct CDR3 sequences listed, 46% are singletons. Uncontrolled infection, other autoimmune disease, pregnancy or lactation disqualified patients from enrolment. As regards this clonotype: Its antigen is currently unknown.

The sequencing input was peripheral blood or thyroid tissue (not recorded which). The sequence was obtained from a woman in her late teens or twenties with Graves' hyperthyroidism.

The CDR3 protein is CSAAQPGLAGYEQPQHF. The CDR3 region has the DNA TGCAGTGCAGCTCAACCGGGACTAGCGGGTTACGAGCAGCCCCAGCATTTT. The chain has TRBV20-1 and TRBJ1-5; possible D gene TRBD1, 5 bases. CDR3 size: 17 residues. CDR1 and CDR2 from the germline V gene are DFQATT and SNEGSKA (reference sequence). V was cut by 6 bases and J by 7 bases, with 28 bases left in between.